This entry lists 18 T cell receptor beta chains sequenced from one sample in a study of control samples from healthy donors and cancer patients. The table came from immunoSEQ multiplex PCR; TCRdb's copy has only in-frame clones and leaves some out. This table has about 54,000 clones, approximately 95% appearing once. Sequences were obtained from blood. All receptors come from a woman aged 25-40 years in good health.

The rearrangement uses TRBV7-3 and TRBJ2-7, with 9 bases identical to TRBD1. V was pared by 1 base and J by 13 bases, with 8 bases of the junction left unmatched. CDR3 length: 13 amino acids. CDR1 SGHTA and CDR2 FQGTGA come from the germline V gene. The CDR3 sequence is CASSLMGQGGPYF. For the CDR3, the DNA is TGTGCCAGCAGCTTAATGGGACAGGGAGGACCATACTTC.

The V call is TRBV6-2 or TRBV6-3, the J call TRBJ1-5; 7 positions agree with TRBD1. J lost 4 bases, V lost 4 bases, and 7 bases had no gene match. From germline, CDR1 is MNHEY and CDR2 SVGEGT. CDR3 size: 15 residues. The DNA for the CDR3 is TGTGCCAGCAGTTCCCTCGACAGGGAGAATCAGCCCCAGCATTTT. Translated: CASSSLDRENQPQHF.

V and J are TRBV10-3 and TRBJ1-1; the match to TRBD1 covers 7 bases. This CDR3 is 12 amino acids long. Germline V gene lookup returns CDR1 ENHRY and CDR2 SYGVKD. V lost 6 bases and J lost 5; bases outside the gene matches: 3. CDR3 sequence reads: CAISQGETEAFF. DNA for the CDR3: TGTGCCATCAGCCAGGGGGAGACTGAAGCTTTCTTT.

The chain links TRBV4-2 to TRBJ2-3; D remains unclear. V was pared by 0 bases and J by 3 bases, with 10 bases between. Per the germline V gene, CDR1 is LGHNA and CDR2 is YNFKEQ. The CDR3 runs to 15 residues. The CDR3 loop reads CASSQEGSPTDTQYF. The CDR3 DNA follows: TGTGCCAGCAGCCAAGAAGGTAGCCCGACAGATACGCAGTATTTT.

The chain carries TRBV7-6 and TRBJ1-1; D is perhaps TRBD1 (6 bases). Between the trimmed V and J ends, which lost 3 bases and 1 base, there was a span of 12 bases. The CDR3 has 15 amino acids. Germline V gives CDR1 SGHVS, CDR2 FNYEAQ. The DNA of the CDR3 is TGTGCCAGCAGCTTCGAGGGGGTAGGGAACACTGAAGCTTTCTTT. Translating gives CASSFEGVGNTEAFF.

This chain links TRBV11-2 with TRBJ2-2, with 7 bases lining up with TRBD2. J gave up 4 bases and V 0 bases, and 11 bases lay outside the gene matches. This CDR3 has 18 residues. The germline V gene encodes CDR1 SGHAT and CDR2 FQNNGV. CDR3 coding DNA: TGTGCCAGCAGCTTAGATTTTCTAGCGGTCGTCCGCACCGGGGAGCTGTTTTTT. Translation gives CASSLDFLAVVRTGELFF.

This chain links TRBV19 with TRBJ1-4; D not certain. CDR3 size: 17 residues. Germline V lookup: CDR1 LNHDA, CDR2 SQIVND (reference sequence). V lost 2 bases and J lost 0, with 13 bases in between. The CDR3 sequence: CASSIPRRPATNEKLFF. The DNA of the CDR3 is TGTGCCAGTAGTATACCACGGAGACCTGCAACTAATGAAAAACTGTTTTTT. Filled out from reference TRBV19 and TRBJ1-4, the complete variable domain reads DGGITQSPKYLFRKEGQNVTLSCEQNLNHDAMYWYRQDPGQGLRLIYYSQIVNDFQKGDIAEGYSVSREKKESFPLTVTSAQKNPTAFYLCASSIPRRPATNEKLFFGSGTQLSVL.

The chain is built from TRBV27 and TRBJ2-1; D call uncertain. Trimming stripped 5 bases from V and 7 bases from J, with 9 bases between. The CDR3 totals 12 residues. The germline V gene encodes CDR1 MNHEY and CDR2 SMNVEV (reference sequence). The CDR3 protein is CASSLAGNEQFF. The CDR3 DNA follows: TGTGCCAGCAGTCTCGCTGGAAATGAGCAGTTCTTC.

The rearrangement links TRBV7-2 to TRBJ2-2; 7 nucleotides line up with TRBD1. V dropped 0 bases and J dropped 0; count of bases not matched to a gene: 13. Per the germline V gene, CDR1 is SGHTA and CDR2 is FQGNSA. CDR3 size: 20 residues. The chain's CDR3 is CASSLAADRFGKSNTGELFF. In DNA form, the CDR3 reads TGTGCCAGCAGCTTAGCTGCGGACAGGTTTGGGAAATCGAACACCGGGGAGCTGTTTTTT.

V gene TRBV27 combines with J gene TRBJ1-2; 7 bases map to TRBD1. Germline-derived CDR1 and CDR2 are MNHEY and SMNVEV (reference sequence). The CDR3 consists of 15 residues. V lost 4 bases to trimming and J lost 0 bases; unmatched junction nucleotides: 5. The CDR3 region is CASSSGGTANYGYTF. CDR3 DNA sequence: TGTGCCAGCAGTTCAGGAGGGACAGCTAACTATGGCTACACCTTC.

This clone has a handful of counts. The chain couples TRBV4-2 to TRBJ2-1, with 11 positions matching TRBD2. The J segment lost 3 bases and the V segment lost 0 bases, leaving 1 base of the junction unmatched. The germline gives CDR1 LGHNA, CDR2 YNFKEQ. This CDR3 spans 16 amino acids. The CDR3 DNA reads TGTGCCAGCAGCCAAGAAGGGACTAGCGGCTACAATGAGCAGTTCTTC. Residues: CASSQEGTSGYNEQFF.

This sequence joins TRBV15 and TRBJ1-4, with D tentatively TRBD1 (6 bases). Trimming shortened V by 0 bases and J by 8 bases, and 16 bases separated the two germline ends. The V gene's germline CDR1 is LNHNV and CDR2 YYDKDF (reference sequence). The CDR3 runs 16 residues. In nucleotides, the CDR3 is TGTGCCACCAGCAGAGATCGGGGGGGCGCTTTGGAAAAACTGTTTTTT. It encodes CATSRDRGGALEKLFF. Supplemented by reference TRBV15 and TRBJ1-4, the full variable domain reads DAMVIQNPRYQVTQFGKPVTLSCSQTLNHNVMYWYQQKSSQAPKLLFHYYDKDFNNEADTPDNFQSRRPNTSFCFLDIRSPGLGDTAMYLCATSRDRGGALEKLFFGSGTQLSVL.

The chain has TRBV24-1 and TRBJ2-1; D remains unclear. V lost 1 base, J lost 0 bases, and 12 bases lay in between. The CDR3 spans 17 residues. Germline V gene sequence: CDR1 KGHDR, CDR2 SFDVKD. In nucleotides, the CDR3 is TGTGCCACCAGTGATTTAGTGGACGGCGGCTCCTACAATGAGCAGTTCTTC. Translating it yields CATSDLVDGGSYNEQFF.

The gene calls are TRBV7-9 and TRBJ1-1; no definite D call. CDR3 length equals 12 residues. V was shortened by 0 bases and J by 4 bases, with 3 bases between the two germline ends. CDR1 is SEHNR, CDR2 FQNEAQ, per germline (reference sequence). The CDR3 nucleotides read TGTGCCAGCAGCTTAGCCCCCACTGAAGCTTTCTTT. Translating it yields CASSLAPTEAFF.

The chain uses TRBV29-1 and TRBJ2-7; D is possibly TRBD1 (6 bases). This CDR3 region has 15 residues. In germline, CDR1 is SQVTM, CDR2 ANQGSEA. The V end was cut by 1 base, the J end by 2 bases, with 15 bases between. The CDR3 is CSVEVSGAPPYEQYF. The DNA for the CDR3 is TGCAGCGTTGAAGTTTCAGGGGCCCCTCCCTACGAGCAGTACTTC.

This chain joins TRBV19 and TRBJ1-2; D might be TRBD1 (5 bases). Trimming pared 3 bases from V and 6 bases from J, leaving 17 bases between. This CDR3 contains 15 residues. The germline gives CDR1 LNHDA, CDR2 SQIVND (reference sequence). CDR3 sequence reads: CASSIVGSRGNGYTF. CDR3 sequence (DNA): TGTGCCAGTAGTATTGTTGGGAGTCGGGGCAATGGCTACACCTTC.

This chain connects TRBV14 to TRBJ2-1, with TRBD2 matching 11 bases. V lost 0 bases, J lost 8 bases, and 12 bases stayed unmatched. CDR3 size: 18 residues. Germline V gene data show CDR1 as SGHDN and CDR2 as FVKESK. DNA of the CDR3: TGTGCCAGCAGCCAAGATGTGGCTAGCGGGAGGCCCGGGGATGAGCAGTTCTTC. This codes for CASSQDVASGRPGDEQFF.

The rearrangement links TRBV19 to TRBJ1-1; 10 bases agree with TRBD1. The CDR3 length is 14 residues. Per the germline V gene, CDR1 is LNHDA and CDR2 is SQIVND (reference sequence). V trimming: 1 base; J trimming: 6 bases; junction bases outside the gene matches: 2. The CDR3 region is CASSIGGQGAEAFF. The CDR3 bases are TGTGCCAGTAGTATAGGTGGACAGGGGGCTGAAGCTTTCTTT.